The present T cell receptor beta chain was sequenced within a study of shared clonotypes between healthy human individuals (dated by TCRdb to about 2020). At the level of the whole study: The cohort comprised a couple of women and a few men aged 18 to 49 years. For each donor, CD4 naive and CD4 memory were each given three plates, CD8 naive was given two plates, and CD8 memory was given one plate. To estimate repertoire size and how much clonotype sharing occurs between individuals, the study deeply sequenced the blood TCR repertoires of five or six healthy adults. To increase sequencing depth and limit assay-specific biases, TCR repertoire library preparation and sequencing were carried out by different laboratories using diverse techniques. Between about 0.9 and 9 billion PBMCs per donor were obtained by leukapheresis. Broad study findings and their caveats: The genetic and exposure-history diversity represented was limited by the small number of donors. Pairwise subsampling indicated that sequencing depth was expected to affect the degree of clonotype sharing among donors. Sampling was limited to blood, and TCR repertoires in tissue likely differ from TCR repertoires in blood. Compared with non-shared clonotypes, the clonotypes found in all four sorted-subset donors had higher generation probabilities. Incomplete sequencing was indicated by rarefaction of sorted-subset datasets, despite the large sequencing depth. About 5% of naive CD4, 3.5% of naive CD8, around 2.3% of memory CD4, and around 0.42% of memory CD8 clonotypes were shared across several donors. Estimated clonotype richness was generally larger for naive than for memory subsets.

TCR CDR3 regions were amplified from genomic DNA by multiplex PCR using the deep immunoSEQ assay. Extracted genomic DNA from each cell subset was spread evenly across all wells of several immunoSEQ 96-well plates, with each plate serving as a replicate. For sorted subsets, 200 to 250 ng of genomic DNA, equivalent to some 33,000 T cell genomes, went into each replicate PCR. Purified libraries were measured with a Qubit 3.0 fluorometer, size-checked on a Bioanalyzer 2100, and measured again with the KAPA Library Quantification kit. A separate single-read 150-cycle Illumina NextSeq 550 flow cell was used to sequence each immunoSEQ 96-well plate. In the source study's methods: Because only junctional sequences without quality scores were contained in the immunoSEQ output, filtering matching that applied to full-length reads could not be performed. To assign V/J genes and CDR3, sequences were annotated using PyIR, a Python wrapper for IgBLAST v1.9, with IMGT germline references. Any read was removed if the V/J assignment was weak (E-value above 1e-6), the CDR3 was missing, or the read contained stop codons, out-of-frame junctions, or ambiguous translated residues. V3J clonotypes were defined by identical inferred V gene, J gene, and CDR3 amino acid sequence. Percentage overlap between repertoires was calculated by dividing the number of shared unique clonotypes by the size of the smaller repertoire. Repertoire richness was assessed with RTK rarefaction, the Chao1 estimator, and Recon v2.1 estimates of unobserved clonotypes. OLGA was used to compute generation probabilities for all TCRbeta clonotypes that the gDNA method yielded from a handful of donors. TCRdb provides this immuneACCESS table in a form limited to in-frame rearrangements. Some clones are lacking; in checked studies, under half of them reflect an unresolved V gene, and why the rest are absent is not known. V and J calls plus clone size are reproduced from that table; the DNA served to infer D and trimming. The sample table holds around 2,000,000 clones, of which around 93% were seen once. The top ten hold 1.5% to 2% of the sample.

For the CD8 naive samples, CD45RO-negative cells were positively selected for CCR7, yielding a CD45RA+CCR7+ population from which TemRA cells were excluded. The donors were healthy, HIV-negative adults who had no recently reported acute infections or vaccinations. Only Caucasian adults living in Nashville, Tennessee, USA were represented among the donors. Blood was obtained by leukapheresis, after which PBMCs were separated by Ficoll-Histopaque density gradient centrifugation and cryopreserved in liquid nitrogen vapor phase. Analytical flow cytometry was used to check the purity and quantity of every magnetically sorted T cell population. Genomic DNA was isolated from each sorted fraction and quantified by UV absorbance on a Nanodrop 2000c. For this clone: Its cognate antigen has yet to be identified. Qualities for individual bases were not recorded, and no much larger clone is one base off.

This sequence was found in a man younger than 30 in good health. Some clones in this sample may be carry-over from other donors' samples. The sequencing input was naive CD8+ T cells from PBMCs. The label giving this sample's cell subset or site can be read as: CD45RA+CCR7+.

The nucleotide sequence is given as TGTGCCAGCAGTGAAGTGAGGGCTTGGAATGAGCAGTTCTTC. It specifies CASSEVRAWNEQFF. The sequence is built from TRBV2 and TRBJ2-1; TRBD2 is perhaps the D gene, given 5 matching bases. There are 14 amino acids in the CDR3, from cysteine to phenylalanine inclusive. The kept DNA is CDR3 alone, 42 bases in frame from the first base. V gives up 1 base and J gives up 7 bases, and the segment between their germline ends measures 11 bases. The germline V gene provides CDR1 SNHLY and CDR2 FYNNEI.